These 27 T cell receptor beta chains share one sample of origin, sequenced in a study of shared clonotypes between healthy human individuals. Method: immunoSEQ multiplex PCR; TCRdb's copy keeps in-frame clones and lacks some. The table shows 650,000 to 750,000 clones, with 72% occurring only once. Sequenced: memory CD4+ T cells sorted from blood. As to subset: CD45RA-negative fraction. These receptors were collected from a woman aged 25 to 45 in good health.

The V and J genes are TRBV7-8 and TRBJ2-1, with D maybe TRBD1 (5 bases). This CDR3 is 12 amino acids long. V was pared by 2 bases and J by 11 bases, with 10 bases between. Germline lookup yields CDR1 SGHVS and CDR2 FQNEAQ. In DNA, the CDR3 is TGTGCCAGCAGCTTATCAGGACAAAAGCAGTTCTTC. Protein product: CASSLSGQKQFF.

V and J are TRBV4-2 and TRBJ2-7; a possible D gene is TRBD2 (6 bases). CDR3 length: 17 amino acids. V lost 0 bases and J 3 bases, leaving 18 bases between the germline ends. Germline loops: CDR1 LGHNA, CDR2 YNFKEQ. CDR3 in DNA: TGTGCCAGCAGCCAAGACGGGGGTCTCCGAAAAGGCTACGAGCAGTACTTC. Protein: CASSQDGGLRKGYEQYF.

The chain couples TRBV28 to TRBJ1-2; TRBD1 agrees at 7 bases. The V and J ends lost 10 bases and 7 bases, in that order; junction bases with no gene match: 9. Per germline, CDR1 MDHEN and CDR2 SYDVKM. The CDR3 has 12 residues. The CDR3 DNA follows: TGTGCCACCAACAGGGGTGGGTCTGGCTACACCTTC. This codes for CATNRGGSGYTF.

The chain links TRBV27 to TRBJ2-7, with 12 bases matching TRBD1. The CDR3 is 14 residues long. The trim removed 4 bases at V and 5 bases at J, leaving 3 bases unmatched. Germline CDR1 MNHEY, CDR2 SMNVEV (reference sequence). The CDR3 sequence is CASSYGTGGNEQYF. CDR3 nucleotide sequence: TGTGCCAGCAGTTACGGGACAGGGGGCAACGAGCAGTACTTC.

A word on this clone: This sample includes further DNA sequences coding for the same CDR3. V is TRBV5-4 and J is TRBJ1-1, with no clear D. The V gene lost 0 bases and the J gene lost 3 bases, with 3 bases spanning the gap. The CDR3 contains 12 residues. Germline CDR1 SGHNT, CDR2 YYREEE (reference sequence). For the CDR3, the DNA is TGTGCCAGCAGCTTGGTTGACACTGAAGCTTTCTTT. Amino acid sequence: CASSLVDTEAFF.

The chain carries TRBV14 and TRBJ2-5, with 8 bases matching TRBD2. The V and J ends lost 1 base and 4 bases, in that order; junction bases with no gene match: 8. Germline assignment: CDR1 SGHDN and CDR2 FVKESK. The CDR3 totals 16 residues. The CDR3 here is CASSQGRTSLGETQYF. CDR3 DNA: TGTGCCAGCAGCCAAGGGAGGACTAGCTTGGGAGAGACCCAGTACTTC.

In regard to this clone: Other DNA sequences within the sample encode an identical CDR3. The chain carries TRBV7-2 and TRBJ1-5; D not certain. The CDR3 length is 13 residues. Germline V gene sequence: CDR1 SGHTA, CDR2 FQGNSA. Trimming cost V 5 bases and J 4 bases, with 9 bases left between them. The CDR3 nucleotides read TGTGCCAGCAGCCCCCAACGGAATCAGCCCCAGCATTTT. Translated, it gives CASSPQRNQPQHF.

This clone was detected once. The CDR3 loop is CASSLGLARVNEQFF. CDR3 DNA: TGTGCCAGCAGTTTGGGGCTAGCGAGGGTCAATGAGCAGTTCTTC. The genes are TRBV27 and TRBJ2-1; D is possibly TRBD2 (6 bases). The germline CDR1 and CDR2 sequences are MNHEY and SMNVEV (reference sequence). This CDR3 has 15 amino acids. Trimming cost V 3 bases and J 6 bases, with 15 bases left between them.

The J gene is TRBJ1-1, the V gene TRBV28; 10 positions match TRBD1. V trimming: 4 bases; J trimming: 5 bases; junction bases outside the gene matches: 10. The CDR3 runs to 16 residues. Germline V gives CDR1 MDHEN, CDR2 SYDVKM. The CDR3 reads CASSSYRTGGGTEAFF. The CDR3 DNA reads as TGTGCCAGCAGTTCCTACCGGACAGGGGGAGGTACTGAAGCTTTCTTT.

The V and J genes are TRBV30 and TRBJ1-2; D is perhaps TRBD1 (5 bases). V was pared by 2 bases and J by 2 bases, with 9 bases between. This CDR3 has 13 amino acids. The germline CDR1 and CDR2 sequences are GTSNPN and SVGIG (reference sequence). The CDR3 nucleotides read TGTGCCTGGAGTCTACAGGAAAACTATGGCTACACCTTC. Translated, it gives CAWSLQENYGYTF. Looking up the rest from reference TRBV30 and TRBJ1-2 gives the full variable domain: SQTIHQWPATLVQPVGSPLSLECTVEGTSNPNLYWYRQAAGRGLQLLFYSVGIGQISSEVPQNLSASRPQDRQFILSSKKLLLSDSGFYLCAWSLQENYGYTFGSGTRLTVV.

This chain joins TRBV28 and TRBJ1-1; D might be TRBD1 (5 bases). The germline V gene encodes CDR1 MDHEN and CDR2 SYDVKM. Trimming shortened V by 7 bases and J by 5 bases, and 17 bases separated the two germline ends. This CDR3 comprises 14 residues. This CDR3 is CASTPGGVRTEAFF. CDR3 bases: TGTGCCAGCACCCCTGGGGGGGTAAGGACTGAAGCTTTCTTT.

This chain connects TRBV18 to TRBJ1-1; D unclear. The CDR3 is 15 residues long. Trimming took off 2 bases at V and 4 bases at J, with 14 bases between the two ends. The V gene's germline CDR1 is KGHSH and CDR2 LQKENI. CDR3 region: CASSPTTEGFTEAFF. CDR3 nucleotides: TGTGCCAGCTCACCAACGACGGAAGGGTTCACTGAAGCTTTCTTT.

V is TRBV28 and J is TRBJ2-3; 9 positions match TRBD2. This CDR3 contains 15 residues. The ends lost 7 bases at V and 4 bases at J; junction bases unmatched: 9. Germline V gene data show CDR1 as MDHEN and CDR2 as SYDVKM. The CDR3 spells CASTRAGGVPDTQYF. The CDR3 nucleotides are TGTGCCAGCACCAGAGCGGGAGGAGTCCCAGATACGCAGTATTTT.

This rearrangement joins TRBV19 to TRBJ2-4; D ambiguous. V was clipped by 3 bases and J by 6 bases, with 21 bases between them. Germline CDR1 reads LNHDA; CDR2 reads SQIVND (reference sequence). The CDR3 consists of 17 residues. CDR3 DNA sequence: TGTGCCAGTAGTATGATCGCCACTGTCGAGTGCGGAAACATTCAGTACTTC. Translation gives CASSMIATVECGNIQYF.

This clone was picked up a small number of times. This chain connects TRBV5-1 to TRBJ1-1; tentative D call: TRBD1 (5 bases). Trimming left V 6 bases short and J 0 bases short, with 12 bases between. The CDR3 covers 14 residues. Per the germline V gene, CDR1 is SGHRS and CDR2 is YFSETQ. CDR3 sequence: CASKAGPMNTEAFF. In DNA, the CDR3 is TGCGCCAGCAAGGCGGGACCTATGAACACTGAAGCTTTCTTT.

This chain uses TRBV30 with TRBJ2-5; TRBD2 matches at 11 bases. CDR1 is GTSNPN, CDR2 SVGIG, per germline (reference sequence). Trimming at V came to 2 bases and at J to 0 bases, leaving 14 bases not matched to a gene. The CDR3 length is 19 residues. The CDR3 sequence is CAWSIWGLAEPSYQETQYF. The CDR3 coding sequence is TGTGCCTGGAGTATATGGGGACTAGCGGAACCCTCGTACCAAGAGACCCAGTACTTC. The full variable domain, with the rest looked up from reference TRBV30 and TRBJ2-5, is SQTIHQWPATLVQPVGSPLSLECTVEGTSNPNLYWYRQAAGRGLQLLFYSVGIGQISSEVPQNLSASRPQDRQFILSSKKLLLSDSGFYLCAWSIWGLAEPSYQETQYFGPGTRLLVL.

The V and J genes are TRBV11-2 and TRBJ1-1; 7 nucleotides line up with TRBD1. The germline V gene has CDR1 SGHAT and CDR2 FQNNGV. Trimming removed 2 bases from V and 4 bases from J; junction bases left unmatched: 10. This CDR3 has 16 amino acids. CDR3 sequence (DNA): TGTGCCAGCAGCTTATGGTGGGGACAGTCTGGCACTGAAGCTTTCTTT. It yields the protein CASSLWWGQSGTEAFF.

This clone was seen only a few times. V gene TRBV19 combines with J gene TRBJ2-5; TRBD1 might be the D (7 bases). There are 17 residues in the CDR3. Germline V gene lookup returns CDR1 LNHDA and CDR2 SQIVND (reference sequence). The V end lost 6 bases, the J end lost 2 bases, and 22 bases lay between the germline ends. The CDR3 region has the DNA TGTGCCAGTAGGCCGCAGGGGGGCCGGTGGACTCAAGAGACCCAGTACTTC. This encodes CASRPQGGRWTQETQYF.

This clone came up a few times. V gene TRBV7-9 combines with J gene TRBJ1-3; D is undetermined. This CDR3 has 12 residues. The germline CDR1 and CDR2 sequences are SEHNR and FQNEAQ (reference sequence). V lost 2 bases and J 9 bases, leaving 8 bases between the germline ends. Here the CDR3 reads CASSLISGTIYF. The CDR3 DNA follows: TGTGCCAGCAGCTTAATCTCTGGCACCATATATTTT. Drawing the rest from reference TRBV7-9 and TRBJ1-3, the complete variable domain is DTGVSQNPRHKITKRGQNVTFRCDPISEHNRLYWYRQTLGQGPEFLTYFQNEAQLEKSRLLSDRFSAERPKGSFSTLEIQRTEQGDSAMYLCASSLISGTIYFGEGSWLTVV.

This chain links TRBV9 with TRBJ2-5; TRBD2 aligns across 7 bases. Losses at the gene ends were 1 base for V and 5 bases for J; bases not matched to a gene: 8. From germline, CDR1 is SGDLS and CDR2 YYNGEE. The CDR3 runs 15 residues. The CDR3 DNA reads as TGTGCCAGCAGCGTATTTGGGGGGGAAAGGGAGACCCAGTACTTC. Translation gives CASSVFGGERETQYF.

There are many counts of this clone. Within the sample, other DNA sequences also encode this same CDR3. The chain links TRBV19 to TRBJ1-3, with D maybe TRBD1 (5 bases). The CDR3 has 14 residues. V lost 1 base and J lost 4, with 8 bases in between. Germline V gives CDR1 LNHDA, CDR2 SQIVND (reference sequence). CDR3 DNA: TGTGCCAGTAGTATAGGGGACTCCGGAAACACCATATATTTT. Translating it yields CASSIGDSGNTIYF.

This clone was observed many times. The gene calls are TRBV30 and TRBJ1-2; TRBD1 might be the D (5 bases). CDR3 length equals 14 residues. Germline V gene sequence: CDR1 GTSNPN, CDR2 SVGIG (reference sequence). With 1 base removed from V and 4 bases from J, the gap between germline ends came to 13 bases. The CDR3 reads CAWSGPSGTYGYTF. CDR3 DNA sequence: TGTGCCTGGAGTGGGCCATCCGGGACCTATGGCTACACCTTC. Filled out from reference TRBV30 and TRBJ1-2, the complete variable domain reads SQTIHQWPATLVQPVGSPLSLECTVEGTSNPNLYWYRQAAGRGLQLLFYSVGIGQISSEVPQNLSASRPQDRQFILSSKKLLLSDSGFYLCAWSGPSGTYGYTFGSGTRLTVV.

The chain is built from TRBV7-9 and TRBJ2-7, with D maybe TRBD2 (6 bases). The CDR3 contains 14 residues. The germline V gene has CDR1 SEHNR and CDR2 FQNEAQ (reference sequence). V lost 2 bases and J lost 2, with 10 bases in between. CDR3 nucleotide sequence: TGTGCCAGCAGCTTACTCCAGCGGGCCTACGAGCAGTACTTC. Translated, it gives CASSLLQRAYEQYF.

Only a few counts were recorded for this clone. V gene TRBV27 combines with J gene TRBJ2-3; D is unclear. With 7 bases removed from V and 2 bases from J, the gap between germline ends came to 19 bases. The CDR3 extends over 16 amino acids. Germline CDR1 and CDR2: MNHEY and SMNVEV (reference sequence). The CDR3 reads CASKPGPSWNTDTQYF. CDR3 in DNA: TGTGCCAGCAAACCCGGGCCCTCCTGGAACACAGATACGCAGTATTTT.

The V call is TRBV9, the J call TRBJ2-7; TRBD1 matches at 7 bases. After removal of 3 bases from V and 3 bases from J, the junction contained 24 bases not matched to a gene. Germline V lookup: CDR1 SGDLS, CDR2 YYNGEE. The length of the CDR3 is 20 residues. Written as DNA, the CDR3 is TGTGCCAGCAGCGCTGGGGATCAGGGGGATCAGGACTGGGGCTTCTACGAGCAGTACTTC. It is translated as CASSAGDQGDQDWGFYEQYF. The full variable domain, rest sourced from reference TRBV9 and TRBJ2-7, is DSGVTQTPKHLITATGQRVTLRCSPRSGDLSVYWYQQSLDQGLQFLIQYYNGEERAKGNILERFSAQQFPDLHSELNLSSLELGDSALYFCASSAGDQGDQDWGFYEQYFGPGTRLTVT.

The chain carries TRBV7-9 and TRBJ2-7; D gene ambiguous. V lost 3 bases to trimming and J lost 0 bases, with 15 bases between them. This CDR3 contains 16 residues. CDR1 and CDR2 from the germline V gene are SEHNR and FQNEAQ (reference sequence). The CDR3 protein is CASSFGRTGSSYEQYF. The CDR3, as DNA: TGTGCCAGCAGCTTCGGAAGGACGGGTAGCTCCTACGAGCAGTACTTC.

The chain combines TRBV7-2 with TRBJ2-7, with 9 bases fitting TRBD2. Germline-derived CDR1 and CDR2 are SGHTA and FQGNSA. The CDR3 contains 16 residues. V gave up 4 bases and J gave up 2 bases; unmatched junction bases: 9. This CDR3 reads CASSSISGSTPYEQYF. CDR3 coding DNA: TGTGCCAGCAGCTCCATTAGCGGGAGTACCCCCTACGAGCAGTACTTC. Together with reference TRBV7-2 and TRBJ2-7, the CDR3 gives the full variable domain: GAGVSQSPSNKVTEKGKDVELRCDPISGHTALYWYRQSLGQGLEFLIYFQGNSAPDKSGLPSDRFSAERTGGSVSTLTIQRTQQEDSAVYLCASSSISGSTPYEQYFGPGTRLTVT.